This is a list of T cell receptor beta chains from one sample in a study of cytomegalovirus exposure and HLA in healthy donors. Clones were sequenced by immunoSEQ multiplex PCR, and TCRdb holds only the in-frame ones, with some missing. This sample yields tens of thousands of clones, of which roughly 77% are seen a single time; about 15% belongs to the top ten. The sequenced sample was PBMCs. The receptors stem from a woman in her forties in good health and CMV-seropositive. The CDR3 runs from the conserved cysteine through the conserved F or W. The D gene is left open where the match is weak. The listing skips clone size in some rows; elsewhere it reads once, few, many or a size class.

j_call v_call clone_size d_call cdr3_aa cdr3_nt
TRBJ2-7 TRBV5-1 NA NA CASSSTVGYEQYF TGCGCCAGCAGCTCTACGGTCGGCTACGAGCAGTACTTC
TRBJ2-6 TRBV27 NA NA CASSLWGGGSGANVLTF TGTGCCAGCAGTTTATGGGGGGGCGGTTCTGGGGCCAACGTCCTGACTTTC
TRBJ2-3 TRBV5-1 once NA CASSFSRPADTQYF TGCGCCAGCAGCTTCAGCAGGCCGGCAGATACGCAGTATTTT
TRBJ2-7 TRBV6-5 NA TRBD1 CASSYPDRAYGQYF TGTGCCAGCAGTTACCCGGACAGGGCCTACGGGCAGTACTTC
TRBJ2-7 TRBV27 once TRBD2 CASSFGGTGSREQYF TGTGCCAGCAGTTTCGGGGGGACCGGATCTCGGGAGCAGTACTTC
TRBJ1-1 TRBV7-9 NA NA CASSFGHMNTEAFF TGTGCCAGCAGCTTTGGGCATATGAACACTGAAGCTTTCTTT
TRBJ2-2 TRBV7-3 NA NA CASMEGNTGELFF TGTGCCAGCATGGAGGGGAACACCGGGGAGCTGTTTTTT
TRBJ1-5 TRBV7-9 once TRBD1 CASSFLGQDQPQHF TGTGCCAGCAGCTTCTTAGGACAGGACCAGCCCCAGCATTTT
TRBJ2-5 TRBV28 few NA CASSQRGILGSQYF TGTGCCAGCAGCCAAAGGGGGATCTTGGGATCCCAGTACTTC
TRBJ2-7 TRBV27 NA NA CASSLWPLDEQYF TGTGCCAGCAGTTTATGGCCTCTGGACGAGCAGTACTTC
TRBJ2-7 TRBV4-1 NA TRBD1 CASSQERTGAYEQYF TGCGCCAGCAGCCAAGAAAGGACAGGAGCCTACGAGCAGTACTTC
TRBJ1-4 TRBV7-8 NA TRBD1 CASSHYTGGTNEKLFF TGTGCCAGCAGTCACTACACAGGGGGCACTAATGAAAAACTGTTTTTT
TRBJ1-1 TRBV6-6 few NA CASSSTAVEAFF TGTGCCAGCAGTTCCACAGCGGTAGAAGCTTTCTTT
TRBJ2-1 TRBV10-3 NA TRBD2 CAISDPGLAGSSGNEQFF TGTGCCATCTCCGATCCGGGACTAGCGGGATCCTCAGGAAATGAGCAGTTCTTC
TRBJ1-6 TRBV6-1 NA NA CASSENSLVSPLHF TGTGCCAGCAGTGAAAACAGCCTGGTTTCACCCCTCCACTTT
TRBJ1-4 TRBV20-1 NA NA CSAQANEKLFF TGCAGTGCTCAGGCGAATGAAAAACTGTTTTTT
TRBJ2-3 TRBV27 few NA CASSISLFSTDTQYF TGTGCCAGCAGTATCTCCCTCTTTAGCACAGATACGCAGTATTTT
TRBJ2-1 TRBV5-1 few TRBD2 CASSPGTSGGGLFF TGCGCCAGCAGCCCAGGGACTAGCGGGGGGGGATTGTTCTTC
TRBJ2-3 TRBV7-8 NA NA CASSSLTDTQYF TGTGCCAGCAGCTCCCTCACAGATACGCAGTATTTT
TRBJ1-1 TRBV7-9 few TRBD1 CASSSSRGDTEAFF TGTGCCAGCAGCTCATCCAGGGGGGACACTGAAGCTTTCTTT
TRBJ1-1 TRBV20-1 once NA CSAPGWSEAFF TGCAGTGCCCCCGGGTGGTCTGAAGCTTTCTTT
TRBJ2-5 TRBV6-1 NA NA CASSELTSIQETQYF TGTGCCAGCAGTGAATTAACTAGCATCCAAGAGACCCAGTACTTC
TRBJ1-5 TRBV7-9 NA NA CASSLGGRQPQHF TGTGCCAGCAGCTTGGGAGGGAGGCAGCCCCAGCATTTT
TRBJ2-7 TRBV15 NA TRBD1 CATSSHTGTGDYEQYF TGTGCCACCAGCAGTCATACCGGGACAGGGGACTACGAGCAGTACTTC
TRBJ1-1 TRBV27 NA NA CASSFGADTEAFF TGTGCCAGCAGTTTTGGGGCGGACACTGAAGCTTTCTTT
TRBJ2-7 TRBV6-1 NA TRBD1 CASLVSTGGYEQYF TGTGCCAGCCTCGTTTCGACAGGGGGGTACGAGCAGTACTTC
TRBJ2-7 TRBV5-1 NA TRBD2 CASSLVGGDNSYEQYF TGCGCCAGCAGCTTGGTTGGGGGGGATAACTCCTACGAGCAGTACTTC
TRBJ1-5 TRBV28 NA TRBD1 CASSEDRVGYGNQPQHF TGTGCCAGCAGCGAGGACAGGGTTGGGTACGGCAATCAGCCCCAGCATTTT
TRBJ1-1 TRBV6-5 NA NA CASSFDKNTEAFF TGTGCCAGCAGCTTCGACAAGAACACTGAAGCTTTCTTT
TRBJ1-2 TRBV30 NA TRBD1 CAWSVPGTAHGYTF TGTGCCTGGAGTGTACCCGGGACAGCCCATGGCTACACCTTC
TRBJ1-5 TRBV10-3 NA TRBD1 CAISSIHPVGQGAKDQPQHF TGTGCCATCAGTTCAATTCACCCCGTGGGACAGGGGGCGAAGGATCAGCCCCAGCATTTT
TRBJ2-6 TRBV4-1 NA NA CASGQDPSGSSGANVLTF TGCGCCAGCGGCCAAGATCCAAGCGGTTCCTCTGGGGCCAACGTCCTGACTTTC
TRBJ2-1 TRBV5-1 NA NA CASTPGAEYNEQFF TGCGCCAGCACCCCTGGGGCGGAATACAATGAGCAGTTCTTC
TRBJ1-1 TRBV6-1 NA TRBD1 CASSEADRGAEAFF TGTGCCAGCAGTGAAGCGGACAGGGGCGCTGAAGCTTTCTTT
TRBJ1-5 TRBV19 few TRBD1 CASSIKTGGWSNQPQHF TGTGCCAGTAGTATAAAGACAGGGGGCTGGAGCAATCAGCCCCAGCATTTT
TRBJ2-5 TRBV27 NA TRBD2 CATLGGARTQYF TGTGCCACCCTCGGGGGGGCGAGGACCCAGTACTTC
TRBJ1-1 TRBV12-5 once TRBD1 CASGTQQGPSTEAFF TGTGCTAGTGGAACCCAACAGGGGCCTTCCACTGAAGCTTTCTTT
TRBJ2-7 TRBV21-1 NA NA CASSKGPGGETGTPRSSYEQYF TGTGCCAGCAGCAAGGGGCCCGGCGGTGAGACAGGGACCCCTCGAAGCTCCTACGAGCAGTACTTC
TRBJ2-3 TRBV18 few TRBD2 CASSPGLAGLDTQYF TGTGCCAGCTCACCGGGACTAGCGGGGCTGGATACGCAGTATTTT
TRBJ2-3 TRBV7-6 NA TRBD2 CASSLTGGQTDTQYF TGTGCCAGCAGCTTAACGGGGGGGCAAACAGATACGCAGTATTTT